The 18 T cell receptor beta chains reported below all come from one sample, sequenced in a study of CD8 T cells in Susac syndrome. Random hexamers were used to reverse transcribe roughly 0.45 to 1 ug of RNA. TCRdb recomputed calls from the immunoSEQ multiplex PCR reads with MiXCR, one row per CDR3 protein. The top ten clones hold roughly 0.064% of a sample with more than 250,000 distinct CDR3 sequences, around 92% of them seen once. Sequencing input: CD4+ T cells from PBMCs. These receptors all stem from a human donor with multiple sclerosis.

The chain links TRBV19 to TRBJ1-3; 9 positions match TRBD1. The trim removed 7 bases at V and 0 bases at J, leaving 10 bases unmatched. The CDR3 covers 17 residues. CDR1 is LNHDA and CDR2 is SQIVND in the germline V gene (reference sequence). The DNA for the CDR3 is TGTGCCAGTACCCAACAGGGGGCGCCGGACTCTGGAAACACCATATATTTT. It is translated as CASTQQGAPDSGNTIYF.

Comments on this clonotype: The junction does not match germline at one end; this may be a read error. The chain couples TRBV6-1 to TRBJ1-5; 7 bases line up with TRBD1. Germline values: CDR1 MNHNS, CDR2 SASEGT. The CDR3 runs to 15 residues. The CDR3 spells CASSEDRDSNQPQHF. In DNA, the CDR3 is TGTGCCAGCAGCGAAGACAGGGATAGCAATCAGCCCCAGCATTTT.

CDR3 loop: CASSLAAGTEAFF. The CDR3 bases are TGCGCCAGCAGCTTGGCGGCTGGCACTGAAGCTTTCTTT. The chain joins TRBV5-1 to TRBJ1-1; D not resolved. CDR1 SGHRS and CDR2 YFSETQ come from the germline V gene. Between the trimmed V and J ends, which lost 0 bases and 4 bases, there was a span of 7 bases. This CDR3 has 13 residues.

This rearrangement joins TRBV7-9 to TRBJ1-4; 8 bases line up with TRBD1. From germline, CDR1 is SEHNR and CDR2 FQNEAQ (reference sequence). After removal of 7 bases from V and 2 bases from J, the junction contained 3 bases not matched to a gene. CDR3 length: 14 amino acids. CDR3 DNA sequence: TGTGCCAGCAATCGACAGGGGACTAATGAAAAACTGTTTTTT. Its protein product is CASNRQGTNEKLFF.

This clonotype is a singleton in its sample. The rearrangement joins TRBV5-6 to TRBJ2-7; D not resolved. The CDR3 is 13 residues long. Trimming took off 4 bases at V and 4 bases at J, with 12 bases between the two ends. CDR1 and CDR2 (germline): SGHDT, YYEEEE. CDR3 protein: CASSNGPHYEQYF. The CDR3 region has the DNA TGTGCCAGCAGCAACGGACCTCATTACGAGCAGTACTTC.

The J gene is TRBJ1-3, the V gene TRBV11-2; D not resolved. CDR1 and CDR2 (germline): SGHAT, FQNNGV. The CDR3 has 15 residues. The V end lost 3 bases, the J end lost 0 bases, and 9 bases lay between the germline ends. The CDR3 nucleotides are TGTGCCAGCAGCTTTCTACAGACCTCTGGAAACACCATATATTTT. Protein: CASSFLQTSGNTIYF.

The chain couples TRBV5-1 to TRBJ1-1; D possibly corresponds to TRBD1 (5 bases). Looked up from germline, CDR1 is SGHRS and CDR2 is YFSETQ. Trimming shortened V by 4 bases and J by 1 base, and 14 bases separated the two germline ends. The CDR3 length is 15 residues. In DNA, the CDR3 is TGCGCCAGCAGCCCAGGGTTTAGGTGGAACACTGAAGCTTTCTTT. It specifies CASSPGFRWNTEAFF.

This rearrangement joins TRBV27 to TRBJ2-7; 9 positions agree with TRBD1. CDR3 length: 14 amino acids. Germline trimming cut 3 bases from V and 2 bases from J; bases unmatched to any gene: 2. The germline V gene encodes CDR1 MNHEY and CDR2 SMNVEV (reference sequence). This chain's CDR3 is CASSFRQGAYEQYF. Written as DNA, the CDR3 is TGTGCCAGCAGTTTCCGACAGGGGGCCTACGAGCAGTACTTC.

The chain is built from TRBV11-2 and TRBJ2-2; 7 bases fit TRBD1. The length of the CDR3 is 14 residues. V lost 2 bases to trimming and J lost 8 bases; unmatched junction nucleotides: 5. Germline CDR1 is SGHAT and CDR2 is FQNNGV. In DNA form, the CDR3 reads TGTGCCAGCAGCTTACGAGGGGGCGGAGGGGAGCTGTTTTTT. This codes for CASSLRGGGGELFF.

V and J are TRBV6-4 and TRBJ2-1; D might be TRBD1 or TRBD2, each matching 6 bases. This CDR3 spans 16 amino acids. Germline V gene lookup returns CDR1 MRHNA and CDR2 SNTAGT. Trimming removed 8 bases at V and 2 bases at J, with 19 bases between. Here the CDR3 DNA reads TGTGCCAGCGATCCCATAGGGGGACTCGCCTACAATGAGCAGTTCTTC. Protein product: CASDPIGGLAYNEQFF.

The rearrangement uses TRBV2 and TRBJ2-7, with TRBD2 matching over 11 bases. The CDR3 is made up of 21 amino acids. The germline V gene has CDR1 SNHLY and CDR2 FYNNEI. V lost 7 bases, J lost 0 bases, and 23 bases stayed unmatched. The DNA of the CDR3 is TGTGCCAGCACCGGTCCCCTTAAAATCGGGACTAGCGGATTTAGCTCCTACGAGCAGTACTTC. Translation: CASTGPLKIGTSGFSSYEQYF.

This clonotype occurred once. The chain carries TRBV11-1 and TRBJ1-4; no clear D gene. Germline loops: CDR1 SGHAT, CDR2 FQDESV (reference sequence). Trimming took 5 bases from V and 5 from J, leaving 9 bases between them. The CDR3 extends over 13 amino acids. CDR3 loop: CASSKWSNEKLFF. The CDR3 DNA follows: TGTGCCAGCAGCAAATGGAGCAATGAAAAACTGTTTTTT.

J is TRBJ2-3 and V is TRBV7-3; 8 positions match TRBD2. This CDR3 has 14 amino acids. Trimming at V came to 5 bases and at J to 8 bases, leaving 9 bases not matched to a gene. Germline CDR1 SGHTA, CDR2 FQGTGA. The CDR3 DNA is TGTGCCAGCAGCCTGCGGGGGGCCGCAGGTACGCAGTATTTT. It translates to CASSLRGAAGTQYF.

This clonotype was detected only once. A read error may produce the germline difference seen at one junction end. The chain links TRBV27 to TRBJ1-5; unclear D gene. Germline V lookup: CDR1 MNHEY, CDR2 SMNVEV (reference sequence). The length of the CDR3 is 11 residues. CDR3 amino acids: CASGFDQPQHF. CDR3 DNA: TGTGCCAGCGGTTTTGATCAGCCCCAGCATTTT.

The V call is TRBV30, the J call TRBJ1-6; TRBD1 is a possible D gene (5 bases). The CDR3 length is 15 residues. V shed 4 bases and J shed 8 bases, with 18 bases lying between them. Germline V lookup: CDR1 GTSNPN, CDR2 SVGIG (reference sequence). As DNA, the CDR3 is TGTGCCTGGAACCGTCGCCAGGGAAGAGATTCACCCCTCCACTTT. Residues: CAWNRRQGRDSPLHF.

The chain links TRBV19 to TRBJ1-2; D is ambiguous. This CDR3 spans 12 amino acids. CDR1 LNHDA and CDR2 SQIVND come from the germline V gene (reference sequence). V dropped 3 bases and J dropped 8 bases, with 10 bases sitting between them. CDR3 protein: CASSISKLGYTF. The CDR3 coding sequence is TGTGCCAGTAGTATTTCTAAACTAGGCTACACCTTC.

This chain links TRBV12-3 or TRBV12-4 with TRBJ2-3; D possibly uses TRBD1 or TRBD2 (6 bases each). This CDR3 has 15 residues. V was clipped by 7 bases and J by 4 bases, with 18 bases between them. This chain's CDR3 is CASTRDGGSADTQYF. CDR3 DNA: TGTGCCAGCACCCGGGACGGGGGCTCCGCAGATACGCAGTATTTT.

The CDR3 bases are TGTGCCAGCAGCTCCCACACGGACACCGGGGAGCTGTTTTTT. This codes for CASSSHTDTGELFF. The V and J genes are TRBV3-1 and TRBJ2-2, with D uncertain. V gave up 5 bases and J gave up 3 bases, with 10 bases separating them. The CDR3 covers 14 residues. The germline CDR1 and CDR2 sequences are LGHDT and YNNKEL (reference sequence).